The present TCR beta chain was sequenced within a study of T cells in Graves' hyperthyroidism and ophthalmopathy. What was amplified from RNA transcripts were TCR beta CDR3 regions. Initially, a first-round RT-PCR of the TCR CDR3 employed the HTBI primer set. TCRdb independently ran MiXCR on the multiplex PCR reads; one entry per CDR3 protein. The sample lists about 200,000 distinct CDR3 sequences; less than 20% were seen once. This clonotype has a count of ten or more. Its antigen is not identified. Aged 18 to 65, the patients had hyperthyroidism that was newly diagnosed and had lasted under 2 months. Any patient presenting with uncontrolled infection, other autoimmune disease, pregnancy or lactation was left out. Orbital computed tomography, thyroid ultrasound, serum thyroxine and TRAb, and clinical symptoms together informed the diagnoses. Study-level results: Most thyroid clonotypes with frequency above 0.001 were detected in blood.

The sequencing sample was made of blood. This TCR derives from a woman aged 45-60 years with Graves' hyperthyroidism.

The CDR3 sequence: CASSSTTGGTSAEQFF. The CDR3, as DNA: TGTGCCAGCAGCTCCACTACAGGGGGAACAAGTGCTGAGCAGTTCTTC. This chain links TRBV7-3 with TRBJ2-1; 8 bases fit TRBD1. The germline CDR1 and CDR2 sequences are SGHTA and FQGTGA. V was clipped by 4 bases and J by 9 bases; unmatched bases: 14. The CDR3 extends over 16 amino acids.